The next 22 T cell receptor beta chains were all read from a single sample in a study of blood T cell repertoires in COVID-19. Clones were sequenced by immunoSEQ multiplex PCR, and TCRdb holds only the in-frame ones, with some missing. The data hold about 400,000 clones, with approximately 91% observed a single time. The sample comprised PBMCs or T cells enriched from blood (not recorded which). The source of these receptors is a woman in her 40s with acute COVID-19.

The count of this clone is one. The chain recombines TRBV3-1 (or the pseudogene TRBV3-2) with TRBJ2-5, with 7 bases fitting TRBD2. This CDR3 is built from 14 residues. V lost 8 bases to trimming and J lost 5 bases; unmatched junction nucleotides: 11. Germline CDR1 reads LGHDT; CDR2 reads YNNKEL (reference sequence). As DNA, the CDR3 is TGTGCCAGCCTGCCTAGCGGAGGCTGGGAGACCCAGTACTTC. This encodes CASLPSGGWETQYF.

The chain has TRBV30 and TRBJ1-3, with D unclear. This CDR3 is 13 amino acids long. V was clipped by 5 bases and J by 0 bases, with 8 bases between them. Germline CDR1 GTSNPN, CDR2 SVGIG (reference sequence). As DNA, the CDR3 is TGTGCCTGGTTCTCCTCCTCTGGAAACACCATATATTTT. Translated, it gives CAWFSSSGNTIYF.

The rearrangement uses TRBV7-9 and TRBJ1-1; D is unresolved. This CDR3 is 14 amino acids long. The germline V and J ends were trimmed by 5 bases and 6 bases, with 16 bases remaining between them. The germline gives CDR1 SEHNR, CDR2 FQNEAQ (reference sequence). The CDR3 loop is CASSVHRGGSEAFF. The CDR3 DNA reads TGTGCCAGCAGCGTTCATCGGGGAGGGTCTGAAGCTTTCTTT.

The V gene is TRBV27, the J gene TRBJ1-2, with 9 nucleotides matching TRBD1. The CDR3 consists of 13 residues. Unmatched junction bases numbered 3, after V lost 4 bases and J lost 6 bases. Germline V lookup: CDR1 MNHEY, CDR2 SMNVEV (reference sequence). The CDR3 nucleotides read TGTGCCAGCAGTTGGGACAGGGAAAATGGCTACACCTTC. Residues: CASSWDRENGYTF.

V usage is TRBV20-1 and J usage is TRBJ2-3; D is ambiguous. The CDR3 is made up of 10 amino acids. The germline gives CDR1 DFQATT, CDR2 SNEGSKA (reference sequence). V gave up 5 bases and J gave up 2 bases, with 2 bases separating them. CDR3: CSAHTDTQYF. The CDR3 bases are TGCAGTGCTCACACAGATACGCAGTATTTT.

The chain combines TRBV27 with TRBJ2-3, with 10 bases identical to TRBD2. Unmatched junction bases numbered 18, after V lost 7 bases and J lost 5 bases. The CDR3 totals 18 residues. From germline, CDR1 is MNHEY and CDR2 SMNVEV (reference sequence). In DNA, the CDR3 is TGTGCCAGCATCCTAGGGTCCCCCACTAGCGGGGCTCAAGATACGCAGTATTTT. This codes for CASILGSPTSGAQDTQYF.

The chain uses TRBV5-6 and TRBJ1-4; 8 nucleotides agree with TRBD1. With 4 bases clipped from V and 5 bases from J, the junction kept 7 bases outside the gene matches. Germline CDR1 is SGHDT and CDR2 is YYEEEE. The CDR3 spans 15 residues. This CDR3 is CASSTPGQANEKLFF. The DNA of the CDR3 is TGTGCCAGCAGCACGCCGGGACAGGCGAATGAAAAACTGTTTTTT.

The CDR3 loop reads CAISEQSGGGREKLFF. CDR3 coding DNA: TGTGCCATCAGTGAACAGTCCGGAGGCGGCCGTGAAAAACTGTTTTTT. This rearrangement joins TRBV10-3 to TRBJ1-4; D gene ambiguous. From germline, CDR1 is ENHRY and CDR2 SYGVKD. The CDR3 has 16 residues. Trimming shortened V by 3 bases and J by 7 bases, and 18 bases separated the two germline ends.

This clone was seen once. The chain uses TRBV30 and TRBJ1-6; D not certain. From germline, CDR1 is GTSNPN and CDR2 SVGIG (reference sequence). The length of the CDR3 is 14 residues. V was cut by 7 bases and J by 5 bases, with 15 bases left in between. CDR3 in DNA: TGTGCCTTTAACCGGGATAGCCATAATTCACCCCTCCACTTT. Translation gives CAFNRDSHNSPLHF.

The CDR3 coding sequence is TGTGCCAGCAGCTTAGGTGAGGGGGACGACTATGGCTACACCTTC. Translated, it gives CASSLGEGDDYGYTF. The rearrangement joins TRBV7-6 to TRBJ1-2; D might be TRBD1 (6 bases). Between the trimmed V and J ends, which lost 1 base and 3 bases, there was a span of 12 bases. Germline assignment: CDR1 SGHVS and CDR2 FNYEAQ. The CDR3 is made up of 15 amino acids.

The CDR3 coding sequence is TGTGCCAGCAGCGTAGGGACTGTGAACACTGAAGCTTTCTTT. Its translation is CASSVGTVNTEAFF. This chain uses TRBV9 with TRBJ1-1; D gene uncertain. Germline V CDR1 and CDR2: SGDLS, YYNGEE. The CDR3 is 14 amino acids. Trimming removed 0 bases from V and 0 bases from J, with 6 bases in between. Complete variable domain (other parts from reference TRBV9 and TRBJ1-1): DSGVTQTPKHLITATGQRVTLRCSPRSGDLSVYWYQQSLDQGLQFLIQYYNGEERAKGNILERFSAQQFPDLHSELNLSSLELGDSALYFCASSVGTVNTEAFFGQGTRLTVV.

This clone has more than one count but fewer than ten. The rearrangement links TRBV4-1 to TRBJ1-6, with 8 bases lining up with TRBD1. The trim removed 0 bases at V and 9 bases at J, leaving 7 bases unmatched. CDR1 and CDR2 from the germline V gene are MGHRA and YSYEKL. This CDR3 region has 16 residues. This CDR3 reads CASSQEPGQGASPLHF. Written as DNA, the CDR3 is TGCGCCAGCAGCCAAGAGCCGGGGCAGGGGGCTTCACCCCTCCACTTT.

The CDR3 loop reads CASSQGGQGNLETQYF. As DNA, the CDR3 is TGTGCCAGCAGCCAGGGGGGACAGGGAAATTTGGAGACCCAGTACTTC. The V and J genes are TRBV4-2 and TRBJ2-5; 9 bases align to TRBD1. Looked up from germline, CDR1 is LGHNA and CDR2 is YNFKEQ. This CDR3 has 16 residues. V lost 3 bases and J lost 5; bases outside the gene matches: 10.

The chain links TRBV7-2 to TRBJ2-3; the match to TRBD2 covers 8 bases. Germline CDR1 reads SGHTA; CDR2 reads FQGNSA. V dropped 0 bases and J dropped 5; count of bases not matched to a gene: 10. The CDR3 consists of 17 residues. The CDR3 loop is CASSLASSGDVLDTQYF. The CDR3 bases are TGTGCCAGCAGCTTAGCTAGTAGCGGGGACGTCTTAGATACGCAGTATTTT.

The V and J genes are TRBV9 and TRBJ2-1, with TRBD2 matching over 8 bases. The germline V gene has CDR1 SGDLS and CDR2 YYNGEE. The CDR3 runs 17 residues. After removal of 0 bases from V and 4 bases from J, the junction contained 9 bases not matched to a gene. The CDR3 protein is CASSVGDGGALYNEQFF. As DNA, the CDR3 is TGTGCCAGCAGCGTAGGTGACGGGGGGGCCTTGTACAATGAGCAGTTCTTC.

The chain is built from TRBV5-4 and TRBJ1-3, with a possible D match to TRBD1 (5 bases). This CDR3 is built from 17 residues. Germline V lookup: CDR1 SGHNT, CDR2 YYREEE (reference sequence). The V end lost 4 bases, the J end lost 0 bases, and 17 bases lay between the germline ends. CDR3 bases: TGTGCCAGCAGCACCCAGGGAGGGCCCTACTCTGGAAACACCATATATTTT. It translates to CASSTQGGPYSGNTIYF.

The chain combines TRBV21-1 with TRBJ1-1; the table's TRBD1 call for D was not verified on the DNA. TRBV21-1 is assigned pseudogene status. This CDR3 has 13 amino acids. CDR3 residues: CASSRAHKVRAFF. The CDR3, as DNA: TGTGCCAGCAGCAGGGCCCACAAAGTCAGAGCTTTCTTT.

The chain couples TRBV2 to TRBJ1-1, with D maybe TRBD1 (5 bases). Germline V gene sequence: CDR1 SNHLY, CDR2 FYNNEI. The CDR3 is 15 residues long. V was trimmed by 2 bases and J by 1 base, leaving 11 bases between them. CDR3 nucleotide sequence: TGTGCCAGCAGTGAATCTGGGGCCAGGAACACTGAAGCTTTCTTT. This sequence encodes CASSESGARNTEAFF.

The CDR3 protein is CASSLTGSEAFF. CDR3 in DNA: TGTGCCAGCAGCTTGACAGGCTCTGAAGCTTTCTTT. The chain employs TRBV11-3 and TRBJ1-1, with D tentatively TRBD1 (6 bases). CDR1 is SGHNT, CDR2 YENEEA, per germline. The CDR3 length is 12 residues. V gave up 3 bases and J gave up 6 bases, with 8 bases separating them.

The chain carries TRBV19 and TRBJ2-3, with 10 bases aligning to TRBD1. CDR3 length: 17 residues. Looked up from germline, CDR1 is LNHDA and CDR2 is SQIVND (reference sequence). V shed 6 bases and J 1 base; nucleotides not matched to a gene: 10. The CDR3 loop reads CASSADRGPGGTDTQYF. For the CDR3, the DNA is TGTGCCAGTAGCGCAGACAGGGGGCCGGGAGGCACAGATACGCAGTATTTT.

DNA of the CDR3: TGTGCCACCAGTGAAGCTAAGGGGACTGAAGCTTTCTTT. Translating gives CATSEAKGTEAFF. The V call is TRBV24-1, the J call TRBJ1-1, with D possibly matching TRBD1 (5 bases). The CDR3 runs to 13 residues. CDR1 and CDR2 (germline): KGHDR, SFDVKD. Between the trimmed V and J ends, which lost 4 bases and 5 bases, there was a span of 10 bases.

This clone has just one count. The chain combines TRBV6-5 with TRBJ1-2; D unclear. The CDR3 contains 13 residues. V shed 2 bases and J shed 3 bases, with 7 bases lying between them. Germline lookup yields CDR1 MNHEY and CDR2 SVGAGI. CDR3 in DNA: TGTGCCAGCAGTTACGGAGGGCACTATGGCTACACCTTC. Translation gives CASSYGGHYGYTF.